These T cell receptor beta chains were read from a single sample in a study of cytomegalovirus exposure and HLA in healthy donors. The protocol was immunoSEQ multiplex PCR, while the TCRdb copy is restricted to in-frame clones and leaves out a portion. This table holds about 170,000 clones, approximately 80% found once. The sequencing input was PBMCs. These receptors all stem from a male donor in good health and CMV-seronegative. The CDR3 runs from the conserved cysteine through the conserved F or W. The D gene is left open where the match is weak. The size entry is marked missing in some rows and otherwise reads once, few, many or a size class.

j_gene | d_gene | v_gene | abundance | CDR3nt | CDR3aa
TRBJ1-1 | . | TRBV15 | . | TGTGCCACCAGCCCCCAAATAGACAGCCAAGCTTTCTTT | CATSPQIDSQAFF
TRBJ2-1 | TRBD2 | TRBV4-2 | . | TGTGCCAGCAGCCAGGAACCGGGACTAGCGGGGGGGGAGCAGTTCTTC | CASSQEPGLAGGEQFF
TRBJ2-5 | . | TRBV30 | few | TGTGCCTGGAATGCAGGCCAAGAGACCCAGTACTTC | CAWNAGQETQYF
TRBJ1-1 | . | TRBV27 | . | TGTGCCAGCAGGCCCCCACTATACATGAACACTGAAGCTTTCTTT | CASRPPLYMNTEAFF
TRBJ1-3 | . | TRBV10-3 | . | TGTGCCATCAGTGAGCCGCCCGGGAGATCTTTCTCTGGAAACACCATATATTTT | CAISEPPGRSFSGNTIYF
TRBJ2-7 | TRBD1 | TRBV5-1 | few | TGCGCCAGCAGCACGGGGACAGGGGCAACTAACCCCTACGAGCAGTACTTC | CASSTGTGATNPYEQYF
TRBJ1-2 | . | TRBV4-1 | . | TGCGCCAGCAGCCAAGACGAAAGAGCAGGGAATGGCTACACCTTC | CASSQDERAGNGYTF
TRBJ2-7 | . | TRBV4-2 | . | TGTGCCAGCAGCCAAGGGGCGGGCTATTGGACCTCCTACGAGCAGTACTTC | CASSQGAGYWTSYEQYF
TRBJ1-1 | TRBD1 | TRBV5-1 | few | TGCGCCAGCAGCCGGGACAGCTATAGGGAAGCTTTCTTT | CASSRDSYREAFF
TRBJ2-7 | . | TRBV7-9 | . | TGTGCCAGCAGCGCTCAGGGCTACGAGCAGTACTTC | CASSAQGYEQYF
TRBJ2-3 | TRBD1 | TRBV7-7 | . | TGTGCTAGCTCCCGGGACAGGGGGCCATCAGATACGCAGTATTTT | CASSRDRGPSDTQYF
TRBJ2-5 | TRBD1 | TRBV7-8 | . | TGTGCCAGCAGCTCAGAGGCCGGGACAGGGACATCGGCCCAGTACTTC | CASSSEAGTGTSAQYF
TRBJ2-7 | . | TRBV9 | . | TGTGCCAGCAGCGTGACGGAGGCAAACTACGAGCAGTACTTC | CASSVTEANYEQYF
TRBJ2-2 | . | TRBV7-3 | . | TGTGCCAGCAGCTTGGGGCAGAGGACCGGGGAGCTGTTTTTT | CASSLGQRTGELFF
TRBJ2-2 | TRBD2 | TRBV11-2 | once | TGTGCCAGCAGCTTCGCGGGGGGATCCGGGGAGCTGTTTTTT | CASSFAGGSGELFF
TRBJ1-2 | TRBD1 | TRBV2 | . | TGTGCCAGCAGCCCCACGGAAAGACAGGGTTATGGCTACACCTTC | CASSPTERQGYGYTF
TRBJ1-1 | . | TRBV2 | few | TGTGCCAGCAGCCGTGATTCCGGGAACACTGAAGCTTTCTTT | CASSRDSGNTEAFF
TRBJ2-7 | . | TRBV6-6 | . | TGTGCCAGCAGTTATTATGGGACACAATACGAGCAGTACTTC | CASSYYGTQYEQYF
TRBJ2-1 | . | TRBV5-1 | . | TGCGCCAGCACCCTCCAGGGTGACAATGAGCAGTTCTTC | CASTLQGDNEQFF
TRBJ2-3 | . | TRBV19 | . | TGTGCCACCGAAGGGGGAAATCGAGCATATACGCAGTATTTT | CATEGGNRAYTQYF
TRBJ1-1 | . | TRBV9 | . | TGTGCCAGCAGCGTAGGTTCCGGGGGACTCAGAGTCAACTTT | CASSVGSGGLRVNF
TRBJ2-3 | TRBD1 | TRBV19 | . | TGTGCCAGTAGTATGTATGGGACAGGGGCCTTCACAGATACGCAGTATTTT | CASSMYGTGAFTDTQYF
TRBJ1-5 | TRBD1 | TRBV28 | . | TGTGCCAGCAGGGGGGGACAGGGAGAGGATCAGCCCCAGCATTTT | CASRGGQGEDQPQHF
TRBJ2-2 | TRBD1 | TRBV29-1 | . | TGCAGCGGGGGTCAGGGGGCGAACACCGGGGAGCTGTTTTTT | CSGGQGANTGELFF
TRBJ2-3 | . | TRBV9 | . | TGTGCCAGCAGCGTAGAGGGGCACAGCACAGATACGCAGTATTTT | CASSVEGHSTDTQYF
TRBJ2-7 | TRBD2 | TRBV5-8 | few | TGTGCCACTTCCCCTAGCGGGAGATCCTACGAGCAGTACTTC | CATSPSGRSYEQYF
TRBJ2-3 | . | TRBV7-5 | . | TGTGCCAGAAGCTTACACTCTAGCGGGAGGGCCAGGAGCACAGATACGCAGTATTTT | CARSLHSSGRARSTDTQYF
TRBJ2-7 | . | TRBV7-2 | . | TGTGCCTCCGGGTCGGGAAATCCCTACGAGCAGTACTTC | CASGSGNPYEQYF
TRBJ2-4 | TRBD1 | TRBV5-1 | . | TGCGCCAGCAGCACCAGAGGGGGCCCCCTAAAAAACATTCAGTACTTC | CASSTRGGPLKNIQYF
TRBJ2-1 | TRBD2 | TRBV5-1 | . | TGCGCCAGCAACTGGCGGGGGGGGGAAACCTACAATGAGCAGTTCTTC | CASNWRGGETYNEQFF
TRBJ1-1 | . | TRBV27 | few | TGTGCCAGCAGTTTAACCCACAGGGCTGAAGCTTTCTTT | CASSLTHRAEAFF
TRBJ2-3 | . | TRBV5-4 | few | TGTGCCAGCAGCTTGGACAGCCCCATAAGGTGGTATTTT | CASSLDSPIRWYF
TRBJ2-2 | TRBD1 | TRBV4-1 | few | TGCGCCAGCAGCCAAGAGCGACAGGGGTCCGGGGAGCTGTTTTTT | CASSQERQGSGELFF
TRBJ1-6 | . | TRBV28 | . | TGTGCCAGCTTCCCCCCCGGGGGGGGGAATTCACCCCTCCACTTT | CASFPPGGGNSPLHF
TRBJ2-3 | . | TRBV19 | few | TGTGCCAGTAGTATAGATCCGGGGAGTACAGATACGCAGTATTTT | CASSIDPGSTDTQYF